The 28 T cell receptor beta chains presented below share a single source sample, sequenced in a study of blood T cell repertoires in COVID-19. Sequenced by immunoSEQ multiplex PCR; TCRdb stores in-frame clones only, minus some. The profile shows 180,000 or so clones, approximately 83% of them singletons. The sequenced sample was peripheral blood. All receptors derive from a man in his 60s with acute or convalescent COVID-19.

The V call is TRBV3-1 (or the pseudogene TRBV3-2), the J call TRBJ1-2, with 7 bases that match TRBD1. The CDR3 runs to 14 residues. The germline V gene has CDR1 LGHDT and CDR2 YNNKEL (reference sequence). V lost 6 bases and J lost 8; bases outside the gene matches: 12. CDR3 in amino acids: CASRPLTGPGGYTF. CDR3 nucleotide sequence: TGTGCCAGCAGGCCCCTGACAGGGCCTGGGGGCTACACCTTC.

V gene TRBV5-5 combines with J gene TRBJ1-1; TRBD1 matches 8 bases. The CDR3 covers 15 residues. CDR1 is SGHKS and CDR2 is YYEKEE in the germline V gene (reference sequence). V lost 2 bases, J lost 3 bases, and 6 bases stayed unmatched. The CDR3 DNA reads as TGTGCCAGCAGCTTACGGACAGGGAGGGACACTGAAGCTTTCTTT. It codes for CASSLRTGRDTEAFF.

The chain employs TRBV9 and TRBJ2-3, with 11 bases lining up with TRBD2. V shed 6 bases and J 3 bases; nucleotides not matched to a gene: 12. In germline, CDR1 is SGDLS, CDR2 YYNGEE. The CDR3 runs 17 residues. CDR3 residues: CASTFLSGRAGTDTQYF. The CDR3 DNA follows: TGTGCCAGCACATTCCTTAGCGGGAGGGCCGGTACAGATACGCAGTATTTT.

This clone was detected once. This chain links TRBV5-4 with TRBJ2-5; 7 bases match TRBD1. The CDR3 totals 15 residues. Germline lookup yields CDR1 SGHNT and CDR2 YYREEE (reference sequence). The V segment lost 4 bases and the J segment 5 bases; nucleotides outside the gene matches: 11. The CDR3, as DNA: TGTGCCAGCAGCATTCCGGGACAGTCGTACGAGACCCAGTACTTC. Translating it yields CASSIPGQSYETQYF.

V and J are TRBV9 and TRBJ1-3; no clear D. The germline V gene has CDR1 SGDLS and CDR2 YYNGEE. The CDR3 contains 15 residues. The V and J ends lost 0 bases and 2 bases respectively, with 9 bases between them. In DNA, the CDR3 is TGTGCCAGCAGCGTAGATGAGCAGGCTGGAAACACCATATATTTT. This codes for CASSVDEQAGNTIYF. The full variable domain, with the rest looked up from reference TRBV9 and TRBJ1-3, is DSGVTQTPKHLITATGQRVTLRCSPRSGDLSVYWYQQSLDQGLQFLIQYYNGEERAKGNILERFSAQQFPDLHSELNLSSLELGDSALYFCASSVDEQAGNTIYFGEGSWLTVV.

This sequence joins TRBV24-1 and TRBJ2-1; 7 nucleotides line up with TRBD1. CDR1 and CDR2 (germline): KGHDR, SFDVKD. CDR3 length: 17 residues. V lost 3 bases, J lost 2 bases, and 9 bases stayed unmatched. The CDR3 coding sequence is TGTGCCACCAGTGATCCCGGACAGGACGGAGCCTACAATGAGCAGTTCTTC. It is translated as CATSDPGQDGAYNEQFF.

CDR3 sequence: CASISTVSTNEKLFF. The CDR3 bases are TGTGCCAGCATAAGTACGGTTTCAACTAATGAAAAACTGTTTTTT. The V call is TRBV6-5, the J call TRBJ1-4; D uncertain. Germline CDR1 MNHEY, CDR2 SVGAGI. V lost 7 bases and J 0 bases, leaving 12 bases between the germline ends. The CDR3 spans 15 residues.

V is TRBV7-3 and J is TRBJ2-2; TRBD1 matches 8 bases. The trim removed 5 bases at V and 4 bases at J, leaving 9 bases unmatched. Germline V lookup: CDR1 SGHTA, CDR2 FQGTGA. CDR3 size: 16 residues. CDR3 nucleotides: TGTGCCAGCAGCACGAGACAGGGGTCGGTCACCGGGGAGCTGTTTTTT. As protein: CASSTRQGSVTGELFF.

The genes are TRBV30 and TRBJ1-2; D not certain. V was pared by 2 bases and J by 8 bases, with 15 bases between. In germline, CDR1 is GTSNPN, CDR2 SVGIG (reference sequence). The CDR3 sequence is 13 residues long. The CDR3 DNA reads TGTGCCTGGAGTTTTAAACCCTACTCGGGCTACACCTTC. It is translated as CAWSFKPYSGYTF. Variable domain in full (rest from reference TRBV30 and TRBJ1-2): SQTIHQWPATLVQPVGSPLSLECTVEGTSNPNLYWYRQAAGRGLQLLFYSVGIGQISSEVPQNLSASRPQDRQFILSSKKLLLSDSGFYLCAWSFKPYSGYTFGSGTRLTVV.

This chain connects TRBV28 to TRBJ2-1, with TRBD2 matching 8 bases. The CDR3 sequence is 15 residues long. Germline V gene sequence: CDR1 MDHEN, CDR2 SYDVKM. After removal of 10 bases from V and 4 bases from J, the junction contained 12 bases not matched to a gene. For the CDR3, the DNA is TGTGCCACCAGATTCAGCGGGGGCGCTTACAATGAGCAGTTCTTC. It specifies CATRFSGGAYNEQFF.

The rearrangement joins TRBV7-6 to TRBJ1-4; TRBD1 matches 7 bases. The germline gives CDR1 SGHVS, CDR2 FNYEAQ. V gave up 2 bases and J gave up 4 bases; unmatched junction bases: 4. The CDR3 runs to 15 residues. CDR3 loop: CASSLRGLDNEKLFF. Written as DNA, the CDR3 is TGTGCCAGCAGCTTAAGGGGGCTCGATAATGAAAAACTGTTTTTT.

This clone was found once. The CDR3 region is CASGETGRHEQYF. The CDR3 DNA sequence: TGTGCCAGCGGAGAGACAGGGAGGCACGAGCAGTACTTC. The chain joins TRBV7-3 to TRBJ2-7, with a weak D call TRBD1 (7 bases). CDR3 size: 13 residues. Germline-derived CDR1 and CDR2 are SGHTA and FQGTGA. The V end was cut by 8 bases, the J end by 5 bases, with 16 bases between.

For the CDR3, the DNA is TGTGCCAGCACCCGGACAATTTCCTACGAGCAGTACTTC. Its translation: CASTRTISYEQYF. The rearrangement joins TRBV6-6 to TRBJ2-7; D perhaps matches TRBD1 (5 bases). Germline CDR1 is MNHNY and CDR2 is SVGAGI (reference sequence). CDR3 size: 13 residues. V shed 7 bases and J shed 1 base, with 11 bases lying between them.

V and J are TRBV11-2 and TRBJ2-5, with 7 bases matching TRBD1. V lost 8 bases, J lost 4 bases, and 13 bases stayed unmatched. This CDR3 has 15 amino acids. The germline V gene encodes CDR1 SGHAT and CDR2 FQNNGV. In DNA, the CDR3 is TGTGCCAGCGGGGAAGGGGGCCGTAAGACAGAGACCCAGTACTTC. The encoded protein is CASGEGGRKTETQYF.

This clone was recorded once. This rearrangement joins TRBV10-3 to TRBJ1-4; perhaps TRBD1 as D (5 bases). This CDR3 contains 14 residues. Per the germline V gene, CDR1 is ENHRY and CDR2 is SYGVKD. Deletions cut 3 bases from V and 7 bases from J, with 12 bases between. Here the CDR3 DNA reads TGTGCCATCAGTGACCGGGGGGTCGGTGAAAAACTGTTTTTT. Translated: CAISDRGVGEKLFF.

The CDR3 coding sequence is TGTGCCAGCAGCCAAGATCAGGGGAATTCACCCCTCCACTTT. It encodes CASSQDQGNSPLHF. The chain combines TRBV3-1 (or the pseudogene TRBV3-2) with TRBJ1-6; possibly TRBD1 for D (6 bases). With 0 bases removed from V and 7 bases from J, the gap between germline ends came to 7 bases. This CDR3 is 14 amino acids long. CDR1 and CDR2 from the germline V gene are LGHDT and YNNKEL (reference sequence).

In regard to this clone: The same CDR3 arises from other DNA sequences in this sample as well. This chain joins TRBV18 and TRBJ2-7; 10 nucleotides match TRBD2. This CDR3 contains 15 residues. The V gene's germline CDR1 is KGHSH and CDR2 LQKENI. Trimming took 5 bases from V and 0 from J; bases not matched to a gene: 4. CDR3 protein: CASSALAGASYEQYF. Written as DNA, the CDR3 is TGTGCCAGCTCAGCTCTAGCGGGAGCCTCCTACGAGCAGTACTTC.

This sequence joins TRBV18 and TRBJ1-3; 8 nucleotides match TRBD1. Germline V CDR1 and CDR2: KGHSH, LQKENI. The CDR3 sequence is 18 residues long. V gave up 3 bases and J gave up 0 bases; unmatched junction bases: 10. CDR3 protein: CASSPPRGTGLSGNTIYF. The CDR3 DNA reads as TGTGCCAGCTCACCCCCGCGCGGGACAGGCCTCTCTGGAAACACCATATATTTT.

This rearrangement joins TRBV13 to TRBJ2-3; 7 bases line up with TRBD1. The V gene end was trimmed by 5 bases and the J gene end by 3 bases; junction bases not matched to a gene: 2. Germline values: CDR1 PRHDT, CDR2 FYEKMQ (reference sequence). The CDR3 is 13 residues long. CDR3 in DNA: TGTGCCAGCAGCCCCAGGGGGACAGATACGCAGTATTTT. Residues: CASSPRGTDTQYF. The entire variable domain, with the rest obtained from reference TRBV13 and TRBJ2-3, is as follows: AAGVIQSPRHLIKEKRETATLKCYPIPRHDTVYWYQQGPGQDPQFLISFYEKMQSDKGSIPDRFSAQQFSDYHSELNMSSLELGDSALYFCASSPRGTDTQYFGPGTRLTVL.

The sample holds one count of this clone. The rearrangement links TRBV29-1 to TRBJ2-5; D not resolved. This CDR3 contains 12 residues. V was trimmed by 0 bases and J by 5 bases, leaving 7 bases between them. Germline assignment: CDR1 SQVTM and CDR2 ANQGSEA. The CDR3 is CSVEEGWETQYF. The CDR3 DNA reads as TGCAGCGTTGAAGAGGGCTGGGAGACCCAGTACTTC.

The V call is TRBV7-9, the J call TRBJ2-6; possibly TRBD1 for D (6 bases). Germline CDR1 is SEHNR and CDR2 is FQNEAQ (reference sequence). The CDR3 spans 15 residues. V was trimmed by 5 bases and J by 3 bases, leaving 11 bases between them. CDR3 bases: TGTGCCAGCAGCCCTGGGGGCGGTGGGGCCAACGTCCTGACTTTC. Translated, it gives CASSPGGGGANVLTF.

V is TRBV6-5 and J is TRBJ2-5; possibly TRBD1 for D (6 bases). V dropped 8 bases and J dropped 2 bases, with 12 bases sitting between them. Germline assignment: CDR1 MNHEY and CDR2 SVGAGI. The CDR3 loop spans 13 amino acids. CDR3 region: CASAEGVQETQYF. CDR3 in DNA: TGTGCCAGCGCCGAGGGGGTGCAAGAGACCCAGTACTTC.

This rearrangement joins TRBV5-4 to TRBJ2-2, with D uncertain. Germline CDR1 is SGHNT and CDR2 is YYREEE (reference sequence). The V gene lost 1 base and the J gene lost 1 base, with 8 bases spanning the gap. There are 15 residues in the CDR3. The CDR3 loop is CASSLSLLNTGELFF. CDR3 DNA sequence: TGTGCCAGCAGCTTGTCTCTCCTGAACACCGGGGAGCTGTTTTTT. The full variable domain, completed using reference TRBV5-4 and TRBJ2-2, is ETGVTQSPTHLIKTRGQQVTLRCSSQSGHNTVSWYQQALGQGPQFIFQYYREEENGRGNFPPRFSGLQFPNYSSELNVNALELDDSALYLCASSLSLLNTGELFFGEGSRLTVL.

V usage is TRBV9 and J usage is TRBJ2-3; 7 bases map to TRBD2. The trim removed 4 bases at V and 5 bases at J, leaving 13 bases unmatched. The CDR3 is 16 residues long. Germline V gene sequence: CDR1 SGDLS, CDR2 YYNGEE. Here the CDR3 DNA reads TGTGCCAGCAGCCCAGAGGAGGGAGGGCCGATAGATACGCAGTATTTT. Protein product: CASSPEEGGPIDTQYF. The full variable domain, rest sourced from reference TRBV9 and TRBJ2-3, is DSGVTQTPKHLITATGQRVTLRCSPRSGDLSVYWYQQSLDQGLQFLIQYYNGEERAKGNILERFSAQQFPDLHSELNLSSLELGDSALYFCASSPEEGGPIDTQYFGPGTRLTVL.

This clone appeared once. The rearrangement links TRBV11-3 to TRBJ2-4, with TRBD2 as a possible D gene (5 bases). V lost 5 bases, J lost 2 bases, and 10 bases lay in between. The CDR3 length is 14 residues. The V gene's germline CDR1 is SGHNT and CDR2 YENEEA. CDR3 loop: CASSEGSSKNIQYF. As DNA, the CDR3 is TGTGCCAGCAGCGAAGGGAGTTCCAAAAACATTCAGTACTTC.

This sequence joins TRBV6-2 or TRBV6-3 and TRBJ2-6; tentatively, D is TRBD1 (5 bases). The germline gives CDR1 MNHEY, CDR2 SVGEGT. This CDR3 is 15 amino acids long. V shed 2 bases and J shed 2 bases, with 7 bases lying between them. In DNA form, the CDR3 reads TGTGCCAGCAGTTACAGGGGCGCTGGGGCCAACGTCCTGACTTTC. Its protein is CASSYRGAGANVLTF.

CDR3 sequence: CAREGRINSPLHF. CDR3 DNA sequence: TGTGCCAGGGAGGGCAGGATCAATTCACCCCTCCACTTT. V and J are TRBV21-1 and TRBJ1-6. TRBV21-1 is a pseudogene segment. There are 13 residues in the CDR3.

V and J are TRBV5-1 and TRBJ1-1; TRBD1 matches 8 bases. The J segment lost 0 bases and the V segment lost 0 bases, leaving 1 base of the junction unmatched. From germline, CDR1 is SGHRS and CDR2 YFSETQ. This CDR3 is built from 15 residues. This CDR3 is CASSLGDRMNTEAFF. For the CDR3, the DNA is TGCGCCAGCAGCTTGGGGGACAGGATGAACACTGAAGCTTTCTTT.